One and the same sample provided the 17 T cell receptor beta chains below, sequenced in a study of response to subunit inactivated influenza vaccine. MiXCR was run by TCRdb on the RT-PCR reads, yielding one entry per CDR3 protein. This sample has more than 450,000 distinct CDR3 sequences; 10% to 12% occur once, and the top ten carry roughly 11%. These data are also associated with another study on T cells expressing NK-cell markers. Per that study: Libraries used 5'RACE template switching adding universal primer site and UMIs.

The sample was PBMCs from blood, taken on the day of vaccination. The receptor set was obtained from a man aged 50 to 59 who received an inactivated influenza vaccine.

This clonotype showed up just a few times. The rearrangement uses TRBV10-3 and TRBJ2-5, with 8 bases lining up with TRBD1. This CDR3 spans 15 amino acids. V shed 2 bases and J 6 bases; nucleotides not matched to a gene: 8. Germline V gives CDR1 ENHRY, CDR2 SYGVKD. The CDR3 here is CAISEGQGAGKTQYF. The CDR3 DNA reads TGTGCCATCAGTGAGGGACAGGGCGCCGGAAAGACCCAGTACTTC.

This clonotype is medium-sized. The V call is TRBV7-9, the J call TRBJ2-3, with 9 bases matching TRBD1. CDR1 and CDR2 from the germline V gene are SEHNR and FQNEAQ (reference sequence). This CDR3 has 15 amino acids. V gave up 2 bases and J gave up 7 bases; unmatched junction bases: 7. The CDR3 loop reads CASSLRDREKNTQYF. In DNA, the CDR3 is TGTGCCAGCAGCTTAAGGGACAGGGAAAAGAATACGCAGTATTTT. Full variable domain (missing parts from reference TRBV7-9 and TRBJ2-3): DTGVSQNPRHKITKRGQNVTFRCDPISEHNRLYWYRQTLGQGPEFLTYFQNEAQLEKSRLLSDRFSAERPKGSFSTLEIQRTEQGDSAMYLCASSLRDREKNTQYFGPGTRLTVL.

This clonotype was counted between two and nine times. This chain joins TRBV6-5 and TRBJ1-6; D is unresolved. The CDR3 covers 12 residues. V gave up 6 bases and J gave up 7 bases, with 7 bases separating them. CDR1 is MNHEY, CDR2 SVGAGI, per germline. The CDR3 protein is CASSYRNSPLHF. CDR3 DNA: TGTGCCAGCAGCTACAGAAATTCACCCCTCCACTTT.

This clonotype was counted between two and nine times. The J gene is TRBJ1-2, the V gene TRBV6-2 or TRBV6-3; maybe TRBD1 (6 bases). The CDR3 has 14 amino acids. The germline V gene encodes CDR1 MNHEY and CDR2 SVGEGT. V gave up 2 bases and J gave up 4 bases, with 11 bases separating them. CDR3 loop: CASSYVRGSYGYTF. CDR3 nucleotides: TGTGCCAGCAGTTACGTCAGGGGAAGCTATGGCTACACCTTC.

This clonotype has at least ten counts. The CDR3 bases are TGTGCCAGCAGCGAGAACTCCCCAAGCGGTGAAAAACTGTTTTTT. Translated: CASSENSPSGEKLFF. The rearrangement joins TRBV7-9 to TRBJ1-4; D uncertain. Looked up from germline, CDR1 is SEHNR and CDR2 is FQNEAQ (reference sequence). With 5 bases removed from V and 7 bases from J, the gap between germline ends came to 17 bases. The CDR3 length is 15 residues. Based on the CDR3 plus reference TRBV7-9 and TRBJ1-4, the full variable domain is DTGVSQNPRHKITKRGQNVTFRCDPISEHNRLYWYRQTLGQGPEFLTYFQNEAQLEKSRLLSDRFSAERPKGSFSTLEIQRTEQGDSAMYLCASSENSPSGEKLFFGSGTQLSVL.

This clonotype was found many times. V and J are TRBV7-2 and TRBJ2-3; no clear D. The CDR3 is 17 amino acids. Per the germline V gene, CDR1 is SGHTA and CDR2 is FQGNSA. The V and J ends lost 1 base and 5 bases respectively, with 19 bases between them. The CDR3 sequence is CASSLGSVYSLGDTQYF. The DNA for the CDR3 is TGTGCCAGCAGCTTAGGGTCAGTGTATAGTTTAGGAGATACGCAGTATTTT.

The rearrangement links TRBV18 to TRBJ2-3; perhaps TRBD1 as D (6 bases). This CDR3 is 15 amino acids long. The germline V and J ends were trimmed by 1 base and 2 bases, with 10 bases remaining between them. In germline, CDR1 is KGHSH, CDR2 LQKENI. CDR3 in amino acids: CASSPRGGITDTQYF. The CDR3 bases are TGTGCCAGCTCACCACGAGGGGGAATCACAGATACGCAGTATTTT.

This chain links TRBV28 with TRBJ1-4; D remains unclear. Germline assignment: CDR1 MDHEN and CDR2 SYDVKM. The CDR3 contains 13 residues. The V end lost 5 bases, the J end lost 13 bases, and 17 bases lay between the germline ends. In nucleotides, the CDR3 is TGTGCCAGCAGTCCCCATGAGGGCCGGACACTGTTTTTT. Translation gives CASSPHEGRTLFF.

This clonotype turned up a few times. The rearrangement joins TRBV7-2 to TRBJ2-4; D is ambiguous. The V and J ends lost 4 bases and 0 bases respectively, with 10 bases between them. The CDR3 extends over 15 amino acids. CDR1 is SGHTA and CDR2 is FQGNSA in the germline V gene. DNA for the CDR3: TGTGCCAGCAGCTCCGGGTTCTTAGCCAAAAACATTCAGTACTTC. Its translation is CASSSGFLAKNIQYF.

The table lists this clonotype with many counts. This chain connects TRBV6-1 to TRBJ2-2, with 8 bases fitting TRBD2. The V gene end was trimmed by 11 bases and the J gene end by 1 base; junction bases not matched to a gene: 9. CDR3 length: 15 residues. In germline, CDR1 is MNHNS, CDR2 SASEGT. This CDR3 reads CALMREVRNTGELFF. The DNA for the CDR3 is TGTGCCCTTATGCGGGAGGTGCGGAACACCGGGGAGCTGTTTTTT.

In this sample, this clonotype turned up many times. This chain links TRBV20-1 with TRBJ2-3, with D possibly being TRBD2 (6 bases). The CDR3 sequence is 12 residues long. Trimming removed 6 bases from V and 8 bases from J, with 15 bases in between. Per germline, CDR1 DFQATT and CDR2 SNEGSKA (reference sequence). The DNA for the CDR3 is TGCAGTGCGCCCTTGGCGGGAACTACGCAGTATTTT. Encoded protein: CSAPLAGTTQYF.

V gene TRBV19 combines with J gene TRBJ2-2; D possibly corresponds to TRBD1 (6 bases). Trimming shortened V by 6 bases and J by 2 bases, and 13 bases separated the two germline ends. The CDR3 consists of 15 residues. The V gene's germline CDR1 is LNHDA and CDR2 SQIVND (reference sequence). CDR3 DNA sequence: TGTGCCAGTAGCCTGGGACACACAAACACCGGGGAGCTGTTTTTT. Its protein product is CASSLGHTNTGELFF.

This clonotype was observed a handful of times. The chain is built from TRBV29-1 and TRBJ2-5, with 13 bases identical to TRBD2. With 3 bases clipped from V and 5 bases from J, the junction kept 3 bases outside the gene matches. CDR1 and CDR2 (germline): SQVTM, ANQGSEA. The CDR3 has 14 amino acids. CDR3 amino acids: CSVDTSGRVETQYF. The DNA for the CDR3 is TGCAGCGTTGATACTAGCGGGAGGGTTGAGACCCAGTACTTC.

A word on this clonotype: Germline and junction disagree at one end, which may indicate a read error. The chain recombines TRBV9 with TRBJ2-1; 12 nucleotides agree with TRBD2. Germline values: CDR1 SGDLS, CDR2 YYNGEE. The CDR3 spans 15 residues. The CDR3 loop is CPSSVVPSGGDEQFF. For the CDR3, the DNA is TGTCCCAGCAGCGTAGTCCCTAGCGGGGGGGACGAGCAGTTCTTC.

This clonotype occurred many times. The chain couples TRBV27 to TRBJ2-5, with TRBD2 identical over 7 bases. The length of the CDR3 is 13 residues. With 6 bases clipped from V and 2 bases from J, the junction kept 3 bases outside the gene matches. Germline CDR1 MNHEY, CDR2 SMNVEV (reference sequence). The CDR3 DNA follows: TGTGCCAGCAGAAGGCGGGAGCAAGAGACCCAGTACTTC. It yields the protein CASRRREQETQYF.

This clonotype was found a few times. The rearrangement links TRBV9 to TRBJ2-3; tentatively, D is TRBD1 or TRBD2 (5 bases each). Germline V gives CDR1 SGDLS, CDR2 YYNGEE. With 2 bases removed from V and 2 bases from J, the gap between germline ends came to 12 bases. The CDR3 totals 15 residues. The CDR3 DNA follows: TGTGCCAGCAGCGTGAGGGGCACGGTCACAGATACGCAGTATTTT. Protein product: CASSVRGTVTDTQYF.

The chain uses TRBV28 and TRBJ2-6, with 8 bases identical to TRBD1. CDR1 and CDR2 (germline): MDHEN, SYDVKM. Unmatched junction bases numbered 8, after V lost 5 bases and J lost 2 bases. This CDR3 contains 17 residues. The CDR3 loop is CASSPRTGKTGANVLTF. The CDR3 nucleotides are TGTGCCAGCAGTCCCCGGACAGGGAAGACTGGGGCCAACGTCCTGACTTTC.